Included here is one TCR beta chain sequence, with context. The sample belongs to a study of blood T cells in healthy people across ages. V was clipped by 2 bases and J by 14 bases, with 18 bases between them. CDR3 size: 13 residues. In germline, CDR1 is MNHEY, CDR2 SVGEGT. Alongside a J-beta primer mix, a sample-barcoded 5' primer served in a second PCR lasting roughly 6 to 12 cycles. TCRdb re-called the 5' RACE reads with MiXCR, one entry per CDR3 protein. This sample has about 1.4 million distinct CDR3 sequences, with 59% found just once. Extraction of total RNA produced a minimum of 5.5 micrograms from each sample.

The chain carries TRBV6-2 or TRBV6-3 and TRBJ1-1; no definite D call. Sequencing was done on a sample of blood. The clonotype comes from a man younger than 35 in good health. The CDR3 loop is CASSYIRGRAGFF. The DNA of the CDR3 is TGTGCCAGCAGTTACATCCGCGGGAGGGCCGGGTTCTTT.